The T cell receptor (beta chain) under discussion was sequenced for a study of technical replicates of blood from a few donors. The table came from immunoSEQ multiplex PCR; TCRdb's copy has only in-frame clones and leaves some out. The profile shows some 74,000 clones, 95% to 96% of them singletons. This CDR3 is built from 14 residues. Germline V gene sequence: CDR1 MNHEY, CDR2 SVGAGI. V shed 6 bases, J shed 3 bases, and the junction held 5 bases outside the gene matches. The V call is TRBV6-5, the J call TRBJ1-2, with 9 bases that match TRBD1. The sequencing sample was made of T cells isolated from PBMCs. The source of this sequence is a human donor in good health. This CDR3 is CASRGQGSDYGYTF. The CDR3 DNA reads TGTGCCAGCAGAGGACAGGGGTCGGACTATGGCTACACCTTC.